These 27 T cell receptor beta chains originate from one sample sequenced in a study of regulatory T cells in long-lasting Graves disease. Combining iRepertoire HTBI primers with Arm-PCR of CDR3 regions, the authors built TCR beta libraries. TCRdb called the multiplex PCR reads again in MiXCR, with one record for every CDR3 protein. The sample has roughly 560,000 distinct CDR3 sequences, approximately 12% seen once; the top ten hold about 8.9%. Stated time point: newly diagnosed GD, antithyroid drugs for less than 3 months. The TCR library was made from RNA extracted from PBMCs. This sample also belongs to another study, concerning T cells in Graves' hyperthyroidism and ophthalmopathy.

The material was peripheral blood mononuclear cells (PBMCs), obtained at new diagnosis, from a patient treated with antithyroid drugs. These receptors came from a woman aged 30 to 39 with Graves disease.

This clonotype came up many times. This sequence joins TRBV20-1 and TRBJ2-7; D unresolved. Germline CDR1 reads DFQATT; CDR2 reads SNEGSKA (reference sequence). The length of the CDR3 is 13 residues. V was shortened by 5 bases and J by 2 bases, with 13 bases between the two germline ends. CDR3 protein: CSAFPGGPYEQYF. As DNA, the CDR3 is TGCAGTGCTTTCCCTGGCGGCCCCTACGAGCAGTACTTC.

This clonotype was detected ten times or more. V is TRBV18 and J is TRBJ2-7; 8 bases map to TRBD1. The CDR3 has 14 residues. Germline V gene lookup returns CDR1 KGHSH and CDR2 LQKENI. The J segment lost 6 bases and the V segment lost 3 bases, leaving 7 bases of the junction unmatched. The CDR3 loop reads CASSPGQANREQYF. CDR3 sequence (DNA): TGTGCCAGCTCACCGGGACAGGCCAATCGCGAGCAGTACTTC.

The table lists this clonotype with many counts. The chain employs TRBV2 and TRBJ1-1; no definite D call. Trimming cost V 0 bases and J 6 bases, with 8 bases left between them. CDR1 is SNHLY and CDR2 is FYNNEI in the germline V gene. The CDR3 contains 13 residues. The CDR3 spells CASSEALRSEAFF. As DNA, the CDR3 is TGTGCCAGCAGTGAAGCGCTTCGGTCTGAAGCTTTCTTT. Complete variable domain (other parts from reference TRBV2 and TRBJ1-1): EPEVTQTPSHQVTQMGQEVILRCVPISNHLYFYWYRQILGQKVEFLVSFYNNEISEKSEIFDDQFSVERPDGSNFTLKIRSTKLEDSAMYFCASSEALRSEAFFGQGTRLTVV.

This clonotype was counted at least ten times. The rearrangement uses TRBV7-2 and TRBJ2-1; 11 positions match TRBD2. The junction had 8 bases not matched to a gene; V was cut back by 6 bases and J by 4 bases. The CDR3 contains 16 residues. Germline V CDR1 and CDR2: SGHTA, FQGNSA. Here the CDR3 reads CASSRPGLAVYNEQFF. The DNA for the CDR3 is TGTGCCAGCAGTCGACCGGGACTAGCGGTTTACAATGAGCAGTTCTTC.

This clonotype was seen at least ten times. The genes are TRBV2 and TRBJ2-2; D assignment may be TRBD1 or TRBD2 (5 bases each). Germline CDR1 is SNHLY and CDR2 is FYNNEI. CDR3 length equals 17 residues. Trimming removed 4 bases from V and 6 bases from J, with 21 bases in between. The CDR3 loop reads CASSAGTASVYAGELFF. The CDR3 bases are TGTGCCAGCAGTGCCGGGACCGCGTCCGTTTACGCCGGGGAGCTGTTTTTT. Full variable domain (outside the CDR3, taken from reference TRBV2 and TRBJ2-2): EPEVTQTPSHQVTQMGQEVILRCVPISNHLYFYWYRQILGQKVEFLVSFYNNEISEKSEIFDDQFSVERPDGSNFTLKIRSTKLEDSAMYFCASSAGTASVYAGELFFGEGSRLTVL.

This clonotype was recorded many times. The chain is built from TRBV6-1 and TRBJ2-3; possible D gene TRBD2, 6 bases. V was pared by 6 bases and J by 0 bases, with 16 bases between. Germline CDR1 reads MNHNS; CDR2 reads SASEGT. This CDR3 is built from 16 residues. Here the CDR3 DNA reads TGTGCCAGCAGACGTGTGGCAGGGACTAGCACAGATACGCAGTATTTT. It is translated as CASRRVAGTSTDTQYF.

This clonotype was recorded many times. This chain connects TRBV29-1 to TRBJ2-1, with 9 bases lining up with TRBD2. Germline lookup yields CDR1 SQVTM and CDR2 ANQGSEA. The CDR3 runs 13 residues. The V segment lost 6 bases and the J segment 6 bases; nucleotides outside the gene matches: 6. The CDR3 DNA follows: TGCAGCGTAAGCGGGAGGTGGGGCAATGAGCAGTTCTTC. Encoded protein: CSVSGRWGNEQFF.

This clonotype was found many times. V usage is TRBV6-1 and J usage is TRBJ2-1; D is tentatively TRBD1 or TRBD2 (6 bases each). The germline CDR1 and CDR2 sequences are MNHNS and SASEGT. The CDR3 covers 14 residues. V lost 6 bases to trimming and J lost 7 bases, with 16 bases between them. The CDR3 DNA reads TGTGCCAGCAGGGGGGGCAGGGCTGTGAATGAGCAGTTCTTC. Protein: CASRGGRAVNEQFF.

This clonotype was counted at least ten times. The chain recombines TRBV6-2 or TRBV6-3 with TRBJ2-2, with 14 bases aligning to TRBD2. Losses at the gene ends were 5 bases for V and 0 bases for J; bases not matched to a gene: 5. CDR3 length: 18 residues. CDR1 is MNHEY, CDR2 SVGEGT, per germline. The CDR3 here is CASSPGLAGGPNTGELFF. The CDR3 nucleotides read TGTGCCAGCAGTCCCGGACTAGCGGGAGGCCCGAACACCGGGGAGCTGTTTTTT.

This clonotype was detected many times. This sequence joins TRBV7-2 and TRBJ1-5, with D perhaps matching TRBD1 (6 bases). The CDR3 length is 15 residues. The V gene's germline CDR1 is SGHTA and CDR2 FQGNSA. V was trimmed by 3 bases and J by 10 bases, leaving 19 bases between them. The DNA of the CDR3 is TGTGCCAGCAGCTTCGGGCAGGGGTTGTTTTTACCCCAGCATTTT. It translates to CASSFGQGLFLPQHF.

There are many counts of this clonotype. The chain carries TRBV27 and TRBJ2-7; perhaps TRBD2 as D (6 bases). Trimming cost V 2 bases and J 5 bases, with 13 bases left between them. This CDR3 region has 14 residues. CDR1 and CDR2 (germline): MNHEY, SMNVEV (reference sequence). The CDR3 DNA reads TGTGCCAGCAGTTTAGATTGGACGGGGGACGAGCAGTACTTC. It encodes CASSLDWTGDEQYF.

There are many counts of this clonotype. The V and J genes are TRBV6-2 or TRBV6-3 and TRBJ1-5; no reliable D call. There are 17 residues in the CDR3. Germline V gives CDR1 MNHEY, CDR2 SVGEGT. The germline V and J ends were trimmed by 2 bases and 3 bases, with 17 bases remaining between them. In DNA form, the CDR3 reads TGTGCCAGCAGTTACGCAGTGGCCGCGGCAATCAATCAGCCCCAGCATTTT. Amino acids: CASSYAVAAAINQPQHF.

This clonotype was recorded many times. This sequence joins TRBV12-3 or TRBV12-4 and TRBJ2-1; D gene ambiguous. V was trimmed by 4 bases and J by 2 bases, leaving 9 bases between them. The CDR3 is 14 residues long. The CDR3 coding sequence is TGTGCCAGCAGTTCCGGGTCCGCCTACAATGAGCAGTTCTTC. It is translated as CASSSGSAYNEQFF.

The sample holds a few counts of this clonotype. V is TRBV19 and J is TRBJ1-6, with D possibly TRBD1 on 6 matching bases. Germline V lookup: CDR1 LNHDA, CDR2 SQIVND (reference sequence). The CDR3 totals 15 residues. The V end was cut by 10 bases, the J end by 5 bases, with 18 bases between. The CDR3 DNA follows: TGTGCCACCTCAGTGGGGGCAGGGGATAATTCACCCCTCCACTTT. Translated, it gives CATSVGAGDNSPLHF.

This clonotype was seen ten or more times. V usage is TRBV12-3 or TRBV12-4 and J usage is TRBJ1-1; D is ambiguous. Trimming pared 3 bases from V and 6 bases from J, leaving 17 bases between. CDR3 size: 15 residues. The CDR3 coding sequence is TGTGCCAGCAGTTTCGGGTCCTCGTGGGATTCTGAAGCTTTCTTT. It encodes CASSFGSSWDSEAFF.

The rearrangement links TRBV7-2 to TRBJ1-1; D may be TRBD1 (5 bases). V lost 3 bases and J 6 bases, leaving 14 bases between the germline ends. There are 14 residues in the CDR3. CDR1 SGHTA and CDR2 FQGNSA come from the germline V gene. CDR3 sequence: CASSFSGFGAEAFF. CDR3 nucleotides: TGTGCCAGCAGCTTTTCAGGGTTCGGCGCTGAAGCTTTCTTT.

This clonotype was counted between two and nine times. CDR3 DNA sequence: TGTGCCAGTGGTAACCCCTACAGGGTGGGGTATGGCTACACCTTC. It is translated as CASGNPYRVGYGYTF. The gene calls are TRBV19 and TRBJ1-2, with a weak D call TRBD1 (6 bases). The length of the CDR3 is 15 residues. V shed 8 bases and J shed 5 bases, with 21 bases lying between them. Germline CDR1 and CDR2: LNHDA and SQIVND (reference sequence). Variable domain in full (rest from reference TRBV19 and TRBJ1-2): DGGITQSPKYLFRKEGQNVTLSCEQNLNHDAMYWYRQDPGQGLRLIYYSQIVNDFQKGDIAEGYSVSREKKESFPLTVTSAQKNPTAFYLCASGNPYRVGYGYTFGSGTRLTVV.

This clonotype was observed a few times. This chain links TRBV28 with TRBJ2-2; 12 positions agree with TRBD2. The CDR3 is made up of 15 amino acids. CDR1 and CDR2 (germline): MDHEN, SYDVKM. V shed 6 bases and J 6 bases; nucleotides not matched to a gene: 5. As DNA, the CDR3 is TGTGCCAGCAGGGCGACTAGCGGGAGTGCCGGGGAGCTGTTTTTT. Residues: CASRATSGSAGELFF.

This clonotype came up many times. In nucleotides, the CDR3 is TGCAGTGCCTTCCCCCCCGGGGGTATCAATGAGCAGTTCTTC. This sequence encodes CSAFPPGGINEQFF. The chain joins TRBV20-1 to TRBJ2-1; a weak D match, TRBD2 (6 bases). CDR3 length: 14 amino acids. Trimming shortened V by 6 bases and J by 6 bases, and 18 bases separated the two germline ends. Germline assignment: CDR1 DFQATT and CDR2 SNEGSKA (reference sequence).

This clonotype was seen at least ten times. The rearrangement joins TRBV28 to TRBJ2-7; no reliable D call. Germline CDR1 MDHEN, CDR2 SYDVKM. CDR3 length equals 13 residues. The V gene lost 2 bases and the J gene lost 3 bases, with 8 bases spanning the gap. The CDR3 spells CASSLEEYYEQYF. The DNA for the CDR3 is TGTGCCAGCAGTTTAGAGGAGTACTACGAGCAGTACTTC.

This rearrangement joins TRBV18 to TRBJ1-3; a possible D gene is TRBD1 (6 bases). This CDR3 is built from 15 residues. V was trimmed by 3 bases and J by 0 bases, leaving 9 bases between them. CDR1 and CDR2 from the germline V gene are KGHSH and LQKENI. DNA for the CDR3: TGTGCCAGCTCACCGGACAGCAACTCTGGAAACACCATATATTTT. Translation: CASSPDSNSGNTIYF.

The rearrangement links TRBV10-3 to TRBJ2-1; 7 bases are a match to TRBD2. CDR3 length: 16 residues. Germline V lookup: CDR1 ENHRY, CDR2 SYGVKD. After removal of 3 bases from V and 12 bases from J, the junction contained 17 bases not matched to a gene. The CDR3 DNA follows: TGTGCCATCAGTGAAACCCGGGACTACCGAGCAGATACGCAGTTCTTC. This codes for CAISETRDYRADTQFF.

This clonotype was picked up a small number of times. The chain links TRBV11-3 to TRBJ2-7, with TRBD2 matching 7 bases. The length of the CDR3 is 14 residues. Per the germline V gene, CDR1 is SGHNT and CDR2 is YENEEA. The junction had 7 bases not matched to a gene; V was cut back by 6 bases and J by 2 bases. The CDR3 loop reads CASSSSSGTYEQYF. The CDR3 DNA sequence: TGTGCCAGCAGTTCGTCTAGCGGTACCTACGAGCAGTACTTC.

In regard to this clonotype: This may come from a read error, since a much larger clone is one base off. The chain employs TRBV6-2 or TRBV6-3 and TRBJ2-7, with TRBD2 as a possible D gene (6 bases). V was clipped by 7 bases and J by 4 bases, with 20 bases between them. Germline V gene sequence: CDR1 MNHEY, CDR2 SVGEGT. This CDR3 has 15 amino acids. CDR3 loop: CASISAGTSSYEQYF. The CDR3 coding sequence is TGTGCCAGCATCTCAGCCGGGACTTCTTCTTACGAGCAGTACTTC.

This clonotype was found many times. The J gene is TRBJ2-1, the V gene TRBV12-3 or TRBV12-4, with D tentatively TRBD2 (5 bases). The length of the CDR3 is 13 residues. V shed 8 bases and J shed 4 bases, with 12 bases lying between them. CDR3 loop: CASRRMRYNEQFF. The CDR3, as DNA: TGTGCCAGCCGGAGGATGAGATACAATGAGCAGTTCTTC.

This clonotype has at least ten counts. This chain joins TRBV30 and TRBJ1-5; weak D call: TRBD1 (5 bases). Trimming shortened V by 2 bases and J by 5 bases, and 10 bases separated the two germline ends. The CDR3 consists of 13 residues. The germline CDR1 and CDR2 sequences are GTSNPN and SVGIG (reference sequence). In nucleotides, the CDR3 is TGTGCCTGGAGTCCCGGGGGGGATCAGCCCCAGCATTTT. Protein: CAWSPGGDQPQHF.

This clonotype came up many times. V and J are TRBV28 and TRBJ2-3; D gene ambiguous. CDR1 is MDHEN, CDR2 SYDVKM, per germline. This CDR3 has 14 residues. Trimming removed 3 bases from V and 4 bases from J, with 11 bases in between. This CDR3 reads CASSFGGTPDTQYF. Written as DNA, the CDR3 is TGTGCCAGCAGTTTCGGCGGAACACCAGATACGCAGTATTTT.